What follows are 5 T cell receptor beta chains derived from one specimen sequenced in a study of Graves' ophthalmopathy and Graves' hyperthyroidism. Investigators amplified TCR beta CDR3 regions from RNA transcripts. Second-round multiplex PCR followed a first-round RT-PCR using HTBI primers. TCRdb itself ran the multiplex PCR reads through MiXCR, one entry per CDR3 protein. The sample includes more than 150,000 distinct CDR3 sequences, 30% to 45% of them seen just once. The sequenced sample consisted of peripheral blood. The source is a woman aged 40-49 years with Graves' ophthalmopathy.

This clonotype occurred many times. The CDR3 coding sequence is TGTGCCATCAGTCTTAGCTCTGGAAACACCATATATTTT. This codes for CAISLSSGNTIYF. The chain has TRBV10-3 and TRBJ1-3; D is undetermined. Germline V gene lookup returns CDR1 ENHRY and CDR2 SYGVKD. The V gene lost 5 bases and the J gene lost 0 bases, with 5 bases spanning the gap. CDR3 size: 13 residues.

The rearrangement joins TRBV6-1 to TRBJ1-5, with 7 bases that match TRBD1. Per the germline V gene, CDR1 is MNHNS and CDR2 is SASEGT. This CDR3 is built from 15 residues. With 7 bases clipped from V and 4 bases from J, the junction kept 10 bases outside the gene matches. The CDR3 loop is CASTQTGLGNQPQHF. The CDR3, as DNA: TGTGCCAGCACCCAGACAGGGCTAGGGAATCAGCCCCAGCATTTT.

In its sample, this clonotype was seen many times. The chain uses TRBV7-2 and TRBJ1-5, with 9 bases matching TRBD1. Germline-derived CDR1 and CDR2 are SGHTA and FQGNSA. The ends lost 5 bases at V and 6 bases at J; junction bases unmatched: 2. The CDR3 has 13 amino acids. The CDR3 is CASSATGGQPQHF. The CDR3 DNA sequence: TGTGCCAGCAGCGCGACAGGGGGTCAGCCCCAGCATTTT.

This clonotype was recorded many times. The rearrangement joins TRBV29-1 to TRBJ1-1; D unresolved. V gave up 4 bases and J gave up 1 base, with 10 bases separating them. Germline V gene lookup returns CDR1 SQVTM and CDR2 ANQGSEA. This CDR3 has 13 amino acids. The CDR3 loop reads CSVGGSTNTEAFF. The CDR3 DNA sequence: TGCAGCGTTGGTGGGAGTACGAACACTGAAGCTTTCTTT.

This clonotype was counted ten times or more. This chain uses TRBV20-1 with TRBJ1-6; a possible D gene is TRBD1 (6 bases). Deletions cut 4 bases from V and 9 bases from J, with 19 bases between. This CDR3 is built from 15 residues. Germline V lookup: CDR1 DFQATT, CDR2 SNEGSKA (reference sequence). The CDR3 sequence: CSAIQGGGLGSPLHF. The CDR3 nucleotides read TGCAGTGCTATCCAAGGGGGAGGACTGGGTTCACCCCTCCACTTT.